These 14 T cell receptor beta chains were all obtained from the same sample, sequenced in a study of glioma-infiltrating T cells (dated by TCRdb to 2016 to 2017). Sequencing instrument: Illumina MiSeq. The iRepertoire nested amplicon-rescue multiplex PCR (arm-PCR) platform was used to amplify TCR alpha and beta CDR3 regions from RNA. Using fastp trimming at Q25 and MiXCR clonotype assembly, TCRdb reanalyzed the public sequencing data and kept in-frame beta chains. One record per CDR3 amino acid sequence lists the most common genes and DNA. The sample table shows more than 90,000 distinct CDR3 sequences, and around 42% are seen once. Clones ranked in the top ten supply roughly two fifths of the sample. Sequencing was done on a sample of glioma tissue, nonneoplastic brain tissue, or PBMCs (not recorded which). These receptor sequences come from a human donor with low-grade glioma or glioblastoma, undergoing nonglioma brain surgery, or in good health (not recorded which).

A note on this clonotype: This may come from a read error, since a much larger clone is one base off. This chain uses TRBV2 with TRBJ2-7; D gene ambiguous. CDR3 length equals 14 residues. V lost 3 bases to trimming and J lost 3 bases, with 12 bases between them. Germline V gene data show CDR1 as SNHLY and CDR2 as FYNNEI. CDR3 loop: CASSDSPLVYEQYF. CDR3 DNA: TGTGCCAGCAGTGATTCCCCCCTAGTCTACGAGCAGTACTTC.

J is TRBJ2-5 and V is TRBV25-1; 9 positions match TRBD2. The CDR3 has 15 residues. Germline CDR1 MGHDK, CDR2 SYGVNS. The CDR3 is CVSSDWTSEQETQYF. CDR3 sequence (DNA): TGTGTTAGCAGTGATTGGACTAGCGAGCAAGAGACCCAGTACTTC.

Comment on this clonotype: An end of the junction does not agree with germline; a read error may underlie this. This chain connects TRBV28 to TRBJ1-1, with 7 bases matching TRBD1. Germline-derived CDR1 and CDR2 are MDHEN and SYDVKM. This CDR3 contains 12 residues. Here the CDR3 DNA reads TGTGCCAGTTGGGACAGCAACACTGAAGCCTTCTTT. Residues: CASWDSNTEAFF.

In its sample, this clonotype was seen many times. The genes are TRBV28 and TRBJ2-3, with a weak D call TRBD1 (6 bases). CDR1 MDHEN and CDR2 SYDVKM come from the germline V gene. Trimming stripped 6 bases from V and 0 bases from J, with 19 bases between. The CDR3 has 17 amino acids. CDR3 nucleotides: TGTGCCAGCAGCGCACCGGGACACCCGACTAGCACAGATACGCAGTATTTT. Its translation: CASSAPGHPTSTDTQYF.

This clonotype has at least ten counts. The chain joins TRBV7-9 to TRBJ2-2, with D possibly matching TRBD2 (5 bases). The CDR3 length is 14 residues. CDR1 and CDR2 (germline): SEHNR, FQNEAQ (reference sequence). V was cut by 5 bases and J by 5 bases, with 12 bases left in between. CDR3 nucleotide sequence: TGTGCCAGCAGCGACGCCAGCGGTACCGGGGAGCTGTTTTTT. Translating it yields CASSDASGTGELFF. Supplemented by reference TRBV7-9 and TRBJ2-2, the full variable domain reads DTGVSQNPRHKITKRGQNVTFRCDPISEHNRLYWYRQTLGQGPEFLTYFQNEAQLEKSRLLSDRFSAERPKGSFSTLEIQRTEQGDSAMYLCASSDASGTGELFFGEGSRLTVL.

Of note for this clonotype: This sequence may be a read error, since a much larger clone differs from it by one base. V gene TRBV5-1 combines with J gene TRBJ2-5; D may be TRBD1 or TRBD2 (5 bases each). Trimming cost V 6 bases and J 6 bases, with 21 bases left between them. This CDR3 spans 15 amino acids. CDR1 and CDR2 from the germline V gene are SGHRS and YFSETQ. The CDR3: CASTLDPGRQKTQYF. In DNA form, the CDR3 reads TGCGCCAGCACCTTAGACCCGGGACGGCAAAAGACCCAGTACTTC. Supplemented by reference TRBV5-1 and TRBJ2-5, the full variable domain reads KAGVTQTPRYLIKTRGQQVTLSCSPISGHRSVSWYQQTPGQGLQFLFEYFSETQRNKGNFPGRFSGRQFSNSRSEMNVSTLELGDSALYLCASTLDPGRQKTQYFGPGTRLLVL.

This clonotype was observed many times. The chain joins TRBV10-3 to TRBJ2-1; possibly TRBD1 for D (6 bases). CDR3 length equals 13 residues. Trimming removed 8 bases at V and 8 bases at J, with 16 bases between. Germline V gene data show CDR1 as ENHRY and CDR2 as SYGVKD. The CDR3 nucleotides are TGTGCCATCGATGCAGGGGTGTATGATGAGCAGTTCTTC. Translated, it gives CAIDAGVYDEQFF.

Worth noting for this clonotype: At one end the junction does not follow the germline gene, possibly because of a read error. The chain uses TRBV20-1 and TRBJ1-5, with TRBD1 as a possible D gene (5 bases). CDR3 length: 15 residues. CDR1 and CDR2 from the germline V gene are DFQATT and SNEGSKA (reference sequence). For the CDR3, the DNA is TGCTGTGCTAGAGATCTGAGAGGGGCAGGTCAGCCCCAGCACTTT. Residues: CCARDLRGAGQPQHF.

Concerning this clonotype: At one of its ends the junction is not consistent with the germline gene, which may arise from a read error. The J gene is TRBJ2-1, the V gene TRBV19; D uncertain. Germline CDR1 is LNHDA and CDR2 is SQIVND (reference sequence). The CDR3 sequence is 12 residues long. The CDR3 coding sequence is TGTGCCAGTAGCGGGCGATACAATGAGCAGTTCTTT. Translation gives CASSGRYNEQFF.

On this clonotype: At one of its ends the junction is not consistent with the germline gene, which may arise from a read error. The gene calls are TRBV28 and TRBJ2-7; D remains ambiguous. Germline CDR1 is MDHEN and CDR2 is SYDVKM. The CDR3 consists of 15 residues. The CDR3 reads CAGSLTTKPTYEQYF. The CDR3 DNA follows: TGTGCCGGCAGTCTAACCACCAAACCTACCTACGAGCAGTACTTC.

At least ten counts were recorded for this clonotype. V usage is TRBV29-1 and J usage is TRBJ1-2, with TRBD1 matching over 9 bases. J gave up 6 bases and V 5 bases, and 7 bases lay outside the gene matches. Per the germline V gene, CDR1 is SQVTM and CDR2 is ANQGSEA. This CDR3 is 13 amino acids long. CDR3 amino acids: CSVKPGTGHGYTF. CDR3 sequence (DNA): TGCAGCGTTAAACCCGGGACAGGGCATGGCTACACCTTC.

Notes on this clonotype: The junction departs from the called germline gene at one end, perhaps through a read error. The CDR3 sequence: CSASGSGGDRTQCF. CDR3 nucleotides: TGCAGTGCTAGCGGTAGCGGGGGGGATCGTACGCAGTGCTTT. This rearrangement joins TRBV20-1 to TRBJ2-3; TRBD2 aligns across 11 bases. Germline lookup yields CDR1 DFQATT and CDR2 SNEGSKA (reference sequence). The CDR3 covers 14 residues.

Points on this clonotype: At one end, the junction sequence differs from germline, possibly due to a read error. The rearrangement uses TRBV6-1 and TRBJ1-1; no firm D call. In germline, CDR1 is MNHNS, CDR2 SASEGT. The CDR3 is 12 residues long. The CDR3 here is CASSLRDFEALF. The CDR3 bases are TGTGCCAGCAGCCTTCGGGATTTTGAAGCTTTATTT.

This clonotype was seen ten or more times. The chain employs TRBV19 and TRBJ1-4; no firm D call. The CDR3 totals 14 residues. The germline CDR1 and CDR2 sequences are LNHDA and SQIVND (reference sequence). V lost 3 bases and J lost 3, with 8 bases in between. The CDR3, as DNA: TGTGCCAGTAGTATTGACGGGGCTAATGAAAAACTGTTTTTT. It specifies CASSIDGANEKLFF.